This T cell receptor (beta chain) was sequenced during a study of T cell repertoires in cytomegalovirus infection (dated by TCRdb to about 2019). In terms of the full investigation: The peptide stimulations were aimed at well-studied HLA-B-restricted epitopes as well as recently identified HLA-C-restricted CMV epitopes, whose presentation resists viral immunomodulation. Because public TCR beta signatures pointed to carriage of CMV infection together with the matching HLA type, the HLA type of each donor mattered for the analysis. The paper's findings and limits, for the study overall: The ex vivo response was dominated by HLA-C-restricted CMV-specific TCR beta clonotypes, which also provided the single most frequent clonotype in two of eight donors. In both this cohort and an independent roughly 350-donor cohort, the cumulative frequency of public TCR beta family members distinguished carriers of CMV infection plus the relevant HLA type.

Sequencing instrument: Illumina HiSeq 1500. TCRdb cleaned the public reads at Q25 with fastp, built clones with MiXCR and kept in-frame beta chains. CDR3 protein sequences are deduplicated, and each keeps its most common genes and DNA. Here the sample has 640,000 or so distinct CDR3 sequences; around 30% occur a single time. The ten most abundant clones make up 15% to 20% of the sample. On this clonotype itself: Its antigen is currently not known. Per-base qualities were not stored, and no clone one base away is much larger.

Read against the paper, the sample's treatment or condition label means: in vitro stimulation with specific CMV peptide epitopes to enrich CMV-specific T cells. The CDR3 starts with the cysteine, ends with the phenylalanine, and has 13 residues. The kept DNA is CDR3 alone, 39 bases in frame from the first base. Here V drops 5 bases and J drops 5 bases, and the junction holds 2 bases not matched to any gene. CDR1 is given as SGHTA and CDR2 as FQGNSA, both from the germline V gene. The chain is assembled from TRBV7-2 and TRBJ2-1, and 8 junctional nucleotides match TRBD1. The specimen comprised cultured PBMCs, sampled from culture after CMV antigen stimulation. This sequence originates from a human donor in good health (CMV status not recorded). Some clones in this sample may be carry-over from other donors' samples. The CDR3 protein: CASSQGANNEQFF. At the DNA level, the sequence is TGTGCCAGCAGCCAGGGGGCAAACAATGAGCAGTTCTTC.